Below, 32 T cell receptor beta chains from the same sample are listed, as sequenced in a study of blood T cell repertoires in COVID-19. Generated by immunoSEQ multiplex PCR, the TCRdb table keeps only in-frame clones and is missing some. The repertoire consists of 250,000 to 350,000 clones, with 65% to 85% occurring once and the leading ten covering approximately 14%. Material: peripheral blood. Receptor source: an older person with COVID-19, enrolled during active disease.

The gene calls are TRBV25-1 and TRBJ2-5; 7 nucleotides agree with TRBD2. The CDR3 is made up of 14 amino acids. Trimming cost V 7 bases and J 5 bases; bases outside gene matches: 10. In germline, CDR1 is MGHDK, CDR2 SYGVNS. DNA for the CDR3: TGTGCCAGCATCCCCCGGCAGGGAGGGGAGACCCAGTACTTC. Its translation: CASIPRQGGETQYF.

The chain has TRBV25-1 and TRBJ2-5; perhaps TRBD2 as D (5 bases). This CDR3 has 14 amino acids. The germline V gene has CDR1 MGHDK and CDR2 SYGVNS. The V and J ends lost 4 bases and 5 bases respectively, with 14 bases between them. The CDR3 protein is CASSGTTTRETQYF. The CDR3 DNA reads as TGTGCCAGCAGTGGGACGACTACCCGGGAGACCCAGTACTTC.

This clone has more than one count but fewer than ten. V is TRBV29-1 and J is TRBJ2-2, with D hard to call. Trimming removed 4 bases from V and 4 bases from J, with 10 bases in between. The germline CDR1 and CDR2 sequences are SQVTM and ANQGSEA. CDR3 size: 13 residues. Written as DNA, the CDR3 is TGCAGCGTTGTGGCTGTGCCCACCGGGGAGCTGTTTTTT. Protein: CSVVAVPTGELFF.

The gene calls are TRBV20-1 and TRBJ2-7; a possible D gene is TRBD2 (5 bases). Germline V lookup: CDR1 DFQATT, CDR2 SNEGSKA (reference sequence). Trimming shortened V by 3 bases and J by 2 bases, and 11 bases separated the two germline ends. The CDR3 spans 13 residues. The CDR3 spells CSASRLPTYEQYF. CDR3 nucleotides: TGCAGTGCTAGTAGACTACCCACCTACGAGCAGTACTTC.

The chain carries TRBV19 and TRBJ2-5, with 10 bases matching TRBD2. The CDR3 has 15 residues. CDR1 is LNHDA and CDR2 is SQIVND in the germline V gene (reference sequence). After removal of 3 bases from V and 2 bases from J, the junction contained 3 bases not matched to a gene. For the CDR3, the DNA is TGTGCCAGTAGTATTAGCGGGAGGCGTCAAGAGACCCAGTACTTC. Protein product: CASSISGRRQETQYF.

The rearrangement uses TRBV25-1 and TRBJ2-4; a possible D gene is TRBD1 (5 bases). The CDR3 has 13 amino acids. Germline loops: CDR1 MGHDK, CDR2 SYGVNS. Trimming cost V 4 bases and J 8 bases, with 12 bases left between them. CDR3 residues: CASSGAGMDIQYF. CDR3 sequence (DNA): TGTGCCAGCAGTGGGGCAGGGATGGACATTCAGTACTTC. Full variable domain (rest looked up from reference TRBV25-1 and TRBJ2-4): EADIYQTPRYLVIGTGKKITLECSQTMGHDKMYWYQQDPGMELHLIHYSYGVNSTEKGDLSSESTVSRIRTEHFPLTLESARPSHTSQYLCASSGAGMDIQYFGAGTRLSVL.

This clone came up once. This chain joins TRBV7-6 and TRBJ1-1, with 7 bases fitting TRBD1. With 5 bases clipped from V and 1 base from J, the junction kept 10 bases outside the gene matches. The CDR3 totals 16 residues. Germline CDR1 reads SGHVS; CDR2 reads FNYEAQ. In nucleotides, the CDR3 is TGTGCCAGCAGCCCTAAACCGGGACAGACGAACACTGAAGCTTTCTTT. The encoded protein is CASSPKPGQTNTEAFF.

The chain combines TRBV19 with TRBJ1-6; 9 positions agree with TRBD1. Trimming took 4 bases from V and 7 from J; bases not matched to a gene: 8. CDR1 LNHDA and CDR2 SQIVND come from the germline V gene (reference sequence). There are 16 residues in the CDR3. The CDR3 spells CASSNGQGLTNSPLHF. As DNA, the CDR3 is TGTGCCAGTAGTAATGGACAGGGGCTAACAAATTCACCCCTCCACTTT.

The chain has TRBV5-5 and TRBJ2-7, with TRBD2 matching 7 bases. The trim removed 0 bases at V and 6 bases at J, leaving 6 bases unmatched. The CDR3 totals 14 residues. Germline V lookup: CDR1 SGHKS, CDR2 YYEKEE (reference sequence). The CDR3 nucleotides read TGTGCCAGCAGCTTGGCAGGACTAGTTTCCGAGCAGTACTTC. It encodes CASSLAGLVSEQYF.

The chain employs TRBV5-1 and TRBJ2-7; TRBD1 agrees at 7 bases. J was trimmed by 2 bases and V by 3 bases; bases with no gene match: 5. This CDR3 contains 14 residues. Germline loops: CDR1 SGHRS, CDR2 YFSETQ. As DNA, the CDR3 is TGCGCCAGCAGCTCCAGGGGGACCGCCTACGAGCAGTACTTC. It translates to CASSSRGTAYEQYF.

This clone has just a few counts. This chain connects TRBV2 to TRBJ2-2, with TRBD2 as a possible D gene (6 bases). V lost 7 bases, J lost 7 bases, and 16 bases lay in between. The CDR3 length is 14 residues. Germline CDR1 SNHLY, CDR2 FYNNEI. CDR3 nucleotides: TGTGCCAGCACGATTAGCGGTCCGAGCGGGGAGCTGTTTTTT. This codes for CASTISGPSGELFF.

This sequence joins TRBV6-6 and TRBJ1-2; no firm D call. Germline values: CDR1 MNHNY, CDR2 SVGAGI (reference sequence). Trimming removed 5 bases at V and 7 bases at J, with 14 bases between. The CDR3 is 13 amino acids. The CDR3 region is CASSGDDFRGYTF. As DNA, the CDR3 is TGTGCCAGCAGTGGAGACGATTTTCGTGGCTACACCTTC.

This rearrangement joins TRBV3-1 (or the pseudogene TRBV3-2) to TRBJ2-1; D possibly corresponds to TRBD2 (6 bases). There are 17 residues in the CDR3. Germline V lookup: CDR1 LGHDT, CDR2 YNNKEL (reference sequence). V was shortened by 4 bases and J by 5 bases, with 21 bases between the two germline ends. In DNA, the CDR3 is TGTGCCAGCAGCCTGTCCACCGGGACTCCCGTAGACAATGAGCAGTTCTTC. Translating gives CASSLSTGTPVDNEQFF.

The chain links TRBV28 to TRBJ2-3; TRBD2 matches at 10 bases. The CDR3 loop spans 14 amino acids. The trim removed 7 bases at V and 4 bases at J, leaving 5 bases unmatched. Germline lookup yields CDR1 MDHEN and CDR2 SYDVKM. CDR3 DNA: TGTGCCAGCAAGAAGCGGGGGGGCCCAGATACGCAGTATTTT. It is translated as CASKKRGGPDTQYF. The whole variable domain, filled in from reference TRBV28 and TRBJ2-3, reads DVKVTQSSRYLVKRTGEKVFLECVQDMDHENMFWYRQDPGLGLRLIYFSYDVKMKEKGDIPEGYSVSREKKERFSLILESASTNQTSMYLCASKKRGGPDTQYFGPGTRLTVL.

A single count supports this clone. Other nucleotide sequences from this sample produce the same CDR3. V is TRBV5-1 and J is TRBJ2-3, with D possibly being TRBD1 (6 bases). The CDR3 length is 13 residues. The V gene lost 3 bases and the J gene lost 1 base, with 6 bases spanning the gap. Per germline, CDR1 SGHRS and CDR2 YFSETQ. CDR3 in amino acids: CASSSGGTDTQYF. The CDR3 DNA reads as TGCGCCAGCAGCTCAGGGGGCACAGATACGCAGTATTTT.

The rearrangement joins TRBV3-1 (or the pseudogene TRBV3-2) to TRBJ1-1; the D gene is possibly TRBD1 (5 bases). Trimming left V 6 bases short and J 7 bases short, with 15 bases between. CDR3 size: 13 residues. Germline V gene data show CDR1 as LGHDT and CDR2 as YNNKEL (reference sequence). CDR3 in DNA: TGTGCCAGCAGTTACTATGCAGGGATTGAAGCTTTCTTT. Translation: CASSYYAGIEAFF.

The chain is built from TRBV28 and TRBJ1-3; 10 bases agree with TRBD1. CDR1 MDHEN and CDR2 SYDVKM come from the germline V gene. Trimming took 3 bases from V and 0 from J; bases not matched to a gene: 2. This CDR3 region has 16 residues. CDR3 residues: CASSLGQGSSGNTIYF. Written as DNA, the CDR3 is TGTGCCAGCAGTTTGGGACAGGGGAGCTCTGGAAACACCATATATTTT. Looking up the rest from reference TRBV28 and TRBJ1-3 gives the full variable domain: DVKVTQSSRYLVKRTGEKVFLECVQDMDHENMFWYRQDPGLGLRLIYFSYDVKMKEKGDIPEGYSVSREKKERFSLILESASTNQTSMYLCASSLGQGSSGNTIYFGEGSWLTVV.

This sequence joins TRBV28 and TRBJ2-1, with 7 bases lining up with TRBD2. This CDR3 spans 15 amino acids. V trimming: 7 bases; J trimming: 7 bases; junction bases outside the gene matches: 13. CDR1 is MDHEN, CDR2 SYDVKM, per germline. CDR3 protein: CASTATSGKLNEQFF. CDR3 in DNA: TGTGCCAGCACCGCGACGAGCGGGAAGTTGAATGAGCAGTTCTTC.

The sample holds a few counts of this clone. V gene TRBV30 combines with J gene TRBJ1-4, with TRBD1 as a possible D gene (6 bases). Trimming shortened V by 2 bases and J by 11 bases, and 15 bases separated the two germline ends. Germline V gene lookup returns CDR1 GTSNPN and CDR2 SVGIG (reference sequence). The length of the CDR3 is 13 residues. The CDR3 DNA reads as TGTGCCTGGAGTCGGCAGGGGCTGGGGAAACTGTTTTTT. It translates to CAWSRQGLGKLFF.

The genes are TRBV14 and TRBJ1-1; D gene unclear. The CDR3 loop spans 14 amino acids. The V end was cut by 5 bases, the J end by 5 bases, with 15 bases between. Germline V lookup: CDR1 SGHDN, CDR2 FVKESK. This CDR3 reads CASSAYRENTEAFF. The CDR3 DNA is TGTGCCAGCAGCGCCTACAGAGAGAATACTGAAGCTTTCTTT.

CDR3: CASRQDSGNRQGSNQPQHF. The CDR3 nucleotides read TGTGCCAGTAGGCAAGATAGTGGCAATCGGCAGGGTAGCAATCAGCCCCAGCATTTT. The rearrangement uses TRBV19 and TRBJ1-5; tentative D call: TRBD1 (5 bases). Trimming stripped 6 bases from V and 0 bases from J, with 24 bases between. The CDR3 is 19 amino acids. Germline V gene sequence: CDR1 LNHDA, CDR2 SQIVND (reference sequence).

This rearrangement joins TRBV7-8 to TRBJ2-3, with 8 bases lining up with TRBD2. The length of the CDR3 is 16 residues. The V gene end was trimmed by 4 bases and the J gene end by 0 bases; junction bases not matched to a gene: 6. Germline loops: CDR1 SGHVS, CDR2 FQNEAQ. The CDR3 nucleotides are TGTGCCAGCAGCTCCACCTTAGCGGGGAGCACAGATACGCAGTATTTT. Translated, it gives CASSSTLAGSTDTQYF.

The V call is TRBV6-5, the J call TRBJ2-3; D may be TRBD2 (5 bases). Germline V lookup: CDR1 MNHEY, CDR2 SVGAGI. CDR3 length: 15 residues. V lost 5 bases and J lost 5, with 17 bases in between. CDR3 residues: CASSHKDFRGDTQYF. The CDR3 nucleotides are TGTGCCAGCAGTCATAAGGACTTTCGTGGAGATACGCAGTATTTT.

V gene TRBV10-3 combines with J gene TRBJ1-4; the D gene is possibly TRBD1 (5 bases). V dropped 10 bases and J dropped 4 bases, with 19 bases sitting between them. CDR1 is ENHRY and CDR2 is SYGVKD in the germline V gene. CDR3 size: 15 residues. In nucleotides, the CDR3 is TGTGCCACGCAGCAAGGCCAACAGGATAATGAAAAACTGTTTTTT. It yields the protein CATQQGQQDNEKLFF.

The rearrangement joins TRBV6-1 to TRBJ1-1, with D perhaps TRBD1 (5 bases). CDR3 length equals 14 residues. Germline CDR1 MNHNS, CDR2 SASEGT. V lost 2 bases and J 8 bases, leaving 15 bases between the germline ends. The CDR3 DNA follows: TGTGCCAGCAGTGAATCCGGCAGGGTAACGGAAGCTTTCTTT. Translation: CASSESGRVTEAFF.

V is TRBV6-1 and J is TRBJ1-5; perhaps TRBD1 as D (5 bases). This CDR3 spans 15 amino acids. The germline V gene encodes CDR1 MNHNS and CDR2 SASEGT. The V and J ends lost 3 bases and 3 bases respectively, with 12 bases between them. The CDR3 sequence: CASSDQGVDNQPQHF. The DNA for the CDR3 is TGTGCCAGCAGTGATCAGGGTGTGGACAATCAGCCCCAGCATTTT.

This clone was recorded only once. This sequence joins TRBV3-1 (or the pseudogene TRBV3-2) and TRBJ1-2; D unclear. Germline V gives CDR1 LGHDT, CDR2 YNNKEL (reference sequence). The CDR3 contains 13 residues. The germline V and J ends were trimmed by 2 bases and 6 bases, with 10 bases remaining between them. In DNA, the CDR3 is TGTGCCAGCAGCCAAACGGTGGAGGATGGCTACACCTTC. Its translation: CASSQTVEDGYTF.

The chain has TRBV25-1 and TRBJ1-1, with 10 nucleotides matching TRBD1. Germline CDR1 and CDR2: MGHDK and SYGVNS. With 5 bases clipped from V and 0 bases from J, the junction kept 12 bases outside the gene matches. The CDR3 runs to 18 residues. The CDR3 sequence: CASSSTTGTGVLNTEAFF. CDR3 bases: TGTGCCAGCAGTTCTACGACCGGGACAGGGGTCCTGAACACTGAAGCTTTCTTT.

This clone was detected a few times. The V gene is TRBV7-2, the J gene TRBJ2-3, with 7 positions matching TRBD2. Germline V gives CDR1 SGHTA, CDR2 FQGNSA. The CDR3 is made up of 15 amino acids. V shed 3 bases and J 2 bases; nucleotides not matched to a gene: 5. CDR3 protein: CASSFRAGITDTQYF. CDR3 coding DNA: TGTGCCAGCAGCTTTCGAGCGGGGATCACAGATACGCAGTATTTT.

The J gene is TRBJ2-6, the V gene TRBV11-1; no clear D. CDR3 length: 16 amino acids. The germline V gene has CDR1 SGHAT and CDR2 FQDESV (reference sequence). With 0 bases removed from V and 4 bases from J, the gap between germline ends came to 10 bases. CDR3 DNA sequence: TGTGCCAGCAGCTTAGCCCCGGTTAAGGGGGCCAACGTCCTGACTTTC. Protein product: CASSLAPVKGANVLTF.

The chain couples TRBV9 to TRBJ2-5, with 14 bases matching TRBD2. The CDR3 sequence is 16 residues long. With 4 bases clipped from V and 7 bases from J, the junction kept 9 bases outside the gene matches. Germline V lookup: CDR1 SGDLS, CDR2 YYNGEE. The CDR3 is CASSPGLAGGIVTQYF. DNA for the CDR3: TGTGCCAGCAGCCCCGGACTAGCGGGAGGAATTGTGACCCAGTACTTC.

The CDR3 coding sequence is TGTGCCTCCGGCCGCGGGGGGCGTTACGAGCAGTACTTC. Protein product: CASGRGGRYEQYF. This chain joins TRBV30 and TRBJ2-7; the match to TRBD2 covers 8 bases. The germline gives CDR1 GTSNPN, CDR2 SVGIG (reference sequence). V was clipped by 7 bases and J by 4 bases; unmatched bases: 9. The CDR3 sequence is 13 residues long.